This T cell receptor (beta chain) is drawn from a study of CD8+ T cells in alopecia areata. Findings of the study overall: Especially in alopecia totalis/universalis, lesional scalp showed greater clonality than normal scalp did.

With regard to this clone: What it recognizes is unknown.

Extracted RNA was reverse transcribed, and the resulting cDNA served as sequencing template. Assay used: immunoSEQ multiplex PCR; TCRdb lists only in-frame clones, some missing. The sample includes 110,000 or so clones, roughly 68% of them seen just once. PBMC-derived CD4+ and CD8+ T cells were sorted. Looked up from germline, CDR1 is GTSNPN and CDR2 is SVGIG (reference sequence). Trimming shortened V by 5 bases and J by 4 bases, and 11 bases separated the two germline ends. The CDR3 extends over 12 amino acids. The sample consisted of CD4+ T cells sorted from blood. The clonotype originates from a human donor in good health. The chain recombines TRBV30 with TRBJ2-5; D gene ambiguous. The CDR3 bases are TGTGCCTGGGGGCTTGGTCGAGAGACCCAGTACTTC. It is translated as CAWGLGRETQYF.